A single sample is the source of the 32 T cell receptor beta chains below, sequenced in a study of blood T cell repertoires in COVID-19. Clones were read by immunoSEQ multiplex PCR, and TCRdb kept only the in-frame ones, dropping some. The sample gives about half a million clones, 75% to 90% of which show up once; roughly 0.9% is in the top ten. Sequences were obtained from peripheral blood. All receptors derive from a man aged 18 to 35 with COVID-19, enrolled during active disease.

Comments on this clone: This same CDR3 is encoded by further DNA sequences in the sample. V usage is TRBV7-3 and J usage is TRBJ2-2; D is unclear. CDR3 length equals 12 residues. Germline V gene data show CDR1 as SGHTA and CDR2 as FQGTGA. Trimming left V 6 bases short and J 6 bases short, with 8 bases between. The CDR3 DNA reads as TGTGCCAGCAGACGAGAAGCCGGGGAGCTGTTTTTT. Translation gives CASRREAGELFF.

The gene calls are TRBV5-1 and TRBJ1-5; D remains ambiguous. Germline CDR1 reads SGHRS; CDR2 reads YFSETQ. The CDR3 is 13 residues long. V was cut by 3 bases and J by 3 bases, with 7 bases left in between. The CDR3 nucleotides are TGCGCCAGCAGCTACGGAGTCAATCAGCCCCAGCATTTT. This gives the protein CASSYGVNQPQHF.

J is TRBJ2-2 and V is TRBV2, with TRBD1 matching 8 bases. The CDR3 has 16 residues. Germline CDR1 SNHLY, CDR2 FYNNEI. Trimming cost V 6 bases and J 1 base; bases outside gene matches: 7. The CDR3 DNA reads TGTGCCAGCAGGGACTCCGGGACAGGGAACACCGGGGAGCTGTTTTTT. Its protein product is CASRDSGTGNTGELFF. Supplemented by reference TRBV2 and TRBJ2-2, the full variable domain reads EPEVTQTPSHQVTQMGQEVILRCVPISNHLYFYWYRQILGQKVEFLVSFYNNEISEKSEIFDDQFSVERPDGSNFTLKIRSTKLEDSAMYFCASRDSGTGNTGELFFGEGSRLTVL.

CDR3 nucleotides: TGTGCCAGCAGCGTAGGACTAGCGGGAGATTTTGCGAACACCGGGGAGCTGTTTTTT. Translating it yields CASSVGLAGDFANTGELFF. The chain links TRBV9 to TRBJ2-2; TRBD2 matches 12 bases. CDR1 and CDR2 (germline): SGDLS, YYNGEE. J lost 0 bases, V lost 0 bases, and 6 bases had no gene match. CDR3 length equals 19 residues.

V and J are TRBV7-2 and TRBJ2-4; unclear D gene. V lost 5 bases to trimming and J lost 1 base, with 15 bases between them. Germline assignment: CDR1 SGHTA and CDR2 FQGNSA. The CDR3 loop spans 16 amino acids. The CDR3 nucleotides read TGTGCCAGCAGCCCGAAAAGTTTCTACGCCAAAAACATTCAGTACTTC. It codes for CASSPKSFYAKNIQYF.

The rearrangement links TRBV24-1 to TRBJ1-4; TRBD1 is a possible D gene (5 bases). This CDR3 comprises 16 residues. The V gene lost 4 bases and the J gene lost 8 bases, with 19 bases spanning the gap. Germline V gene data show CDR1 as KGHDR and CDR2 as SFDVKD. As DNA, the CDR3 is TGTGCCACCAGTGACCCTGCGGTCCGGGAGGGGGAAAAACTGTTTTTT. Translating gives CATSDPAVREGEKLFF.

The chain combines TRBV2 with TRBJ2-1; 7 bases map to TRBD1. The J segment lost 5 bases and the V segment lost 4 bases, leaving 26 bases of the junction unmatched. Germline V CDR1 and CDR2: SNHLY, FYNNEI. The CDR3 extends over 21 amino acids. The CDR3 DNA sequence: TGTGCCAGCAGTGTTGACCTGTCGGGACAGCAGACCTCCTTTGCGAACAATGAGCAGTTCTTC. This translates into CASSVDLSGQQTSFANNEQFF.

The V and J genes are TRBV2 and TRBJ1-4, with D possibly matching TRBD1 (6 bases). Looked up from germline, CDR1 is SNHLY and CDR2 is FYNNEI. The CDR3 is 13 amino acids. Trimming cost V 8 bases and J 5 bases, with 12 bases left between them. CDR3 residues: CASWGHGNEKLFF. CDR3 nucleotides: TGTGCCAGCTGGGGGCATGGGAATGAAAAACTGTTTTTT.

V and J are TRBV2 and TRBJ2-7, with TRBD1 matching over 9 bases. The trim removed 8 bases at V and 7 bases at J, leaving 12 bases unmatched. There are 14 residues in the CDR3. The germline gives CDR1 SNHLY, CDR2 FYNNEI. DNA of the CDR3: TGTGCCAGCGGGGGACAGGGTTTTATAAGAGAGCAGTACTTC. It translates to CASGGQGFIREQYF. The complete variable domain, with remaining parts taken from reference TRBV2 and TRBJ2-7, reads EPEVTQTPSHQVTQMGQEVILRCVPISNHLYFYWYRQILGQKVEFLVSFYNNEISEKSEIFDDQFSVERPDGSNFTLKIRSTKLEDSAMYFCASGGQGFIREQYFGPGTRLTVT.

The chain employs TRBV12-3 or TRBV12-4 and TRBJ1-2; 9 bases are a match to TRBD1. The CDR3 runs to 13 residues. Losses at the gene ends were 6 bases for V and 7 bases for J; bases not matched to a gene: 6. The CDR3 sequence: CASRPTGGFGYTF. CDR3 DNA sequence: TGTGCCAGCAGACCTACAGGGGGCTTTGGCTACACCTTC.

This chain links TRBV7-2 with TRBJ2-1; D possibly corresponds to TRBD2 (5 bases). CDR3 length: 16 residues. With 3 bases removed from V and 5 bases from J, the gap between germline ends came to 17 bases. Germline CDR1 is SGHTA and CDR2 is FQGNSA. CDR3 sequence (DNA): TGTGCCAGCAGCTTGTACCGGGAAGGTGGGGACAATGAGCAGTTCTTC. It encodes CASSLYREGGDNEQFF.

The chain uses TRBV5-8 and TRBJ1-2; D is uncertain. This CDR3 has 16 residues. Looked up from germline, CDR1 is SGHTS and CDR2 is YDEGEE. V gave up 4 bases and J gave up 0 bases, with 16 bases separating them. The CDR3 reads CASSPVGLYPNYGYTF. The CDR3 DNA sequence: TGTGCCAGCAGCCCGGTGGGCCTATACCCTAACTATGGCTACACCTTC.

The gene calls are TRBV5-4 and TRBJ2-4; unclear D gene. The V end was cut by 0 bases, the J end by 2 bases, with 6 bases between. CDR3 size: 14 residues. Germline V gives CDR1 SGHNT, CDR2 YYREEE (reference sequence). The CDR3 nucleotides are TGTGCCAGCAGCTTGGATATTACCAAAAACATTCAGTACTTC. Residues: CASSLDITKNIQYF.

The gene calls are TRBV7-9 and TRBJ1-6, with a weak D call TRBD1 (6 bases). The CDR3 sequence is 15 residues long. Per germline, CDR1 SEHNR and CDR2 FQNEAQ (reference sequence). V lost 2 bases and J 7 bases, leaving 12 bases between the germline ends. The CDR3 nucleotides are TGTGCCAGCAGCTTAATGGACAGTAGCAATTCACCCCTCCACTTT. Its translation is CASSLMDSSNSPLHF.

The V call is TRBV6-5, the J call TRBJ1-1; D gene uncertain. Germline CDR1 MNHEY, CDR2 SVGAGI. V lost 8 bases to trimming and J lost 0 bases, with 10 bases between them. The length of the CDR3 is 13 residues. The CDR3 sequence: CASGLRVNTEAFF. DNA of the CDR3: TGTGCCAGCGGACTAAGGGTGAACACTGAAGCTTTCTTT.

The V and J genes are TRBV19 and TRBJ2-1; TRBD2 agrees at 13 bases. The V segment lost 4 bases and the J segment 7 bases; nucleotides outside the gene matches: 4. In germline, CDR1 is LNHDA, CDR2 SQIVND (reference sequence). The CDR3 is 15 amino acids. The CDR3 region has the DNA TGTGCCAGTAGTACCCCGGGACTAGCGGGGAATGAGCAGTTCTTC. Translated: CASSTPGLAGNEQFF.

In nucleotides, the CDR3 is TGTGCCAGCAGTTTAAGAAGACAGGGTGCGTTTTTAGGTGATTCCACACTATATGGCTACACCTTC. Translated, it gives CASSLRRQGAFLGDSTLYGYTF. This chain joins TRBV28 and TRBJ1-2; 7 bases map to TRBD1. CDR1 and CDR2 (germline): MDHEN, SYDVKM. V was clipped by 2 bases and J by 5 bases; unmatched bases: 29. This CDR3 has 22 amino acids.

This chain uses TRBV10-3 with TRBJ2-3, with TRBD2 identical over 14 bases. Germline-derived CDR1 and CDR2 are ENHRY and SYGVKD. This CDR3 region has 15 residues. Trimming cost V 9 bases and J 2 bases; bases outside gene matches: 4. The CDR3 nucleotides are TGTGCCATTGGACTAGCGGGGGGACCCACAGATACGCAGTATTTT. This encodes CAIGLAGGPTDTQYF.

The chain links TRBV20-1 to TRBJ1-3, with D uncertain. Trimming stripped 3 bases from V and 0 bases from J, with 15 bases between. In germline, CDR1 is DFQATT, CDR2 SNEGSKA (reference sequence). There are 16 residues in the CDR3. The CDR3 DNA reads as TGCAGTGCTAGTACTGCGGACTGGGACTCTGGAAACACCATATATTTT. It translates to CSASTADWDSGNTIYF.

The rearrangement joins TRBV6-5 to TRBJ2-7; no reliable D call. V was clipped by 8 bases and J by 0 bases, with 8 bases between them. CDR3 length: 12 amino acids. Germline values: CDR1 MNHEY, CDR2 SVGAGI. The CDR3 spells CASARSSYEQYF. In DNA, the CDR3 is TGTGCCAGCGCGCGGAGCTCCTACGAGCAGTACTTC.

This chain joins TRBV7-3 and TRBJ2-1, with 8 nucleotides matching TRBD2. CDR1 and CDR2 from the germline V gene are SGHTA and FQGTGA. The CDR3 contains 14 residues. Germline trimming cut 0 bases from V and 14 bases from J; bases unmatched to any gene: 9. Written as DNA, the CDR3 is TGTGCCAGCAGCTTAACTAGCGGGATGGGAGGGAAGTTCTTC. Its protein product is CASSLTSGMGGKFF.

For the CDR3, the DNA is TGTGCCAGCAGCCCCCTGGGGGGTGGCTCACCCCTCCACTTT. Residues: CASSPLGGGSPLHF. The genes are TRBV16 and TRBJ1-6; D perhaps matches TRBD1 (5 bases). Trimming removed 4 bases at V and 10 bases at J, with 14 bases between. Germline V lookup: CDR1 KGHSY, CDR2 FQNENV. The CDR3 runs 14 residues.

V gene TRBV11-2 combines with J gene TRBJ1-3; weak D call: TRBD1 (6 bases). CDR3 length: 17 amino acids. The germline V and J ends were trimmed by 1 base and 8 bases, with 21 bases remaining between them. The germline V gene has CDR1 SGHAT and CDR2 FQNNGV. In nucleotides, the CDR3 is TGTGCCAGCAGCTTAGTTCTAGGACAGCGCGCCGGCGACACCATATATTTT. Protein sequence: CASSLVLGQRAGDTIYF.

This chain links TRBV5-1 with TRBJ1-2; 7 bases match TRBD1. CDR3 length equals 15 residues. Germline lookup yields CDR1 SGHRS and CDR2 YFSETQ. V shed 2 bases and J 7 bases; nucleotides not matched to a gene: 11. The DNA of the CDR3 is TGCGCCAGCAGCTTCCGGACAGGTGCACCTACTGGCTACACCTTC. Its translation: CASSFRTGAPTGYTF.

The chain recombines TRBV5-6 with TRBJ1-1; possible D gene TRBD1, 5 bases. The ends were cut back, 2 bases at V and 1 base at J, with 12 bases in the middle. The CDR3 sequence is 15 residues long. In germline, CDR1 is SGHDT, CDR2 YYEEEE. The CDR3 sequence is CASSFIMTENTEAFF. In DNA form, the CDR3 reads TGTGCCAGCAGCTTTATTATGACAGAGAACACTGAAGCTTTCTTT.

J is TRBJ2-7 and V is TRBV6-5, with 9 positions matching TRBD2. This CDR3 comprises 13 residues. V lost 5 bases and J lost 8; bases outside the gene matches: 7. Germline V gene sequence: CDR1 MNHEY, CDR2 SVGAGI. This CDR3 reads CASSPGLATKQYF. CDR3 nucleotide sequence: TGTGCCAGCAGTCCGGGACTAGCTACGAAGCAGTACTTC.

The CDR3 region is CASSPVWGAYEQYF. Here the CDR3 DNA reads TGTGCCAGCAGCCCCGTTTGGGGGGCCTACGAGCAGTACTTC. The chain uses TRBV14 and TRBJ2-7; a weak D match, TRBD2 (6 bases). V gave up 4 bases and J gave up 2 bases, with 12 bases separating them. CDR1 SGHDN and CDR2 FVKESK come from the germline V gene. The CDR3 contains 14 residues.

The chain links TRBV11-1 to TRBJ2-7, with D possibly matching TRBD2 (5 bases). In germline, CDR1 is SGHAT, CDR2 FQDESV (reference sequence). This CDR3 has 14 amino acids. Trimming took off 6 bases at V and 2 bases at J, with 14 bases between the two ends. CDR3 nucleotide sequence: TGTGCCAGCAGACCACGGGCGGAGGCCTACGAGCAGTACTTC. Its protein is CASRPRAEAYEQYF. Filled out from reference TRBV11-1 and TRBJ2-7, the complete variable domain reads EAEVAQSPRYKITEKSQAVAFWCDPISGHATLYWYRQILGQGPELLVQFQDESVVDDSQLPKDRFSAERLKGVDSTLKIQPAELGDSAMYLCASRPRAEAYEQYFGPGTRLTVT.

V is TRBV2 and J is TRBJ2-1, with 10 bases matching TRBD2. The CDR3 totals 15 residues. From germline, CDR1 is SNHLY and CDR2 FYNNEI. The ends lost 5 bases at V and 6 bases at J; junction bases unmatched: 7. CDR3 coding DNA: TGTGCCAGCAGTCCTAGGCCTAGCGGGGGCAATGAGCAGTTCTTC. Translating it yields CASSPRPSGGNEQFF.

The gene calls are TRBV5-3 and TRBJ2-7; 10 bases match TRBD2. TRBV5-3 has ORF status, its function being uncertain. V gave up 0 bases and J gave up 3 bases; unmatched junction bases: 12. CDR3 size: 18 residues. The CDR3 nucleotides read TGTGCCAGAAGCTTGGCGGGGAGTCTAGCGGGAGTATTCTACGAGCAGTACTTC. Its translation: CARSLAGSLAGVFYEQYF.

The gene calls are TRBV5-6 and TRBJ1-5, with 8 bases matching TRBD1. The CDR3 covers 13 residues. Trimming cost V 4 bases and J 11 bases; bases outside gene matches: 8. Germline V CDR1 and CDR2: SGHDT, YYEEEE. Here the CDR3 reads CASSRDRSRSQHF. The CDR3 bases are TGTGCCAGCAGCCGGGACAGGAGTAGGTCCCAGCATTTT. Based on the CDR3 plus reference TRBV5-6 and TRBJ1-5, the full variable domain is DAGVTQSPTHLIKTRGQQVTLRCSPKSGHDTVSWYQQALGQGPQFIFQYYEEEERQRGNFPDRFSGHQFPNYSSELNVNALLLGDSALYLCASSRDRSRSQHFGDGTRLSIL.

This chain uses TRBV18 with TRBJ2-6; 12 nucleotides match TRBD1. Losses at the gene ends were 3 bases for V and 2 bases for J; bases not matched to a gene: 5. Germline V lookup: CDR1 KGHSH, CDR2 LQKENI. CDR3 size: 18 residues. CDR3 in DNA: TGTGCCAGCTCACCGGTGGGACAGGGGGCAGCTGGGGCCAACGTCCTGACTTTC. This codes for CASSPVGQGAAGANVLTF.